This TCR beta chain is from a study of T cell repertoires in cytomegalovirus infection. Concerning this clonotype itself: Its antigen remains unknown.

TCRdb re-analysed the reads in MiXCR, keeping a single row per CDR3 protein. This table has roughly 350,000 distinct CDR3 sequences, about a third appearing once. V was shortened by 7 bases and J by 2 bases, with 22 bases between the two germline ends. The CDR3 runs to 17 residues. The chain uses TRBV12-3 or TRBV12-4 and TRBJ2-3, with D possibly TRBD2 on 5 matching bases. The clonotype originates from a human donor in good health (CMV status not recorded). Some clones in this sample may be carry-over from other donors' samples. The sample consisted of cultured PBMCs, taken from culture after CMV antigen stimulation. CDR3: CASTLRLYGAVTDTQYF. The CDR3 DNA sequence: TGTGCCAGCACCCTTCGGTTATACGGAGCGGTCACAGATACGCAGTATTTT.